This entry is about one T cell receptor beta chain. What it binds is unknown. Profiled with immunoSEQ multiplex PCR; TCRdb holds only in-frame clones, not every one. The table lists tens of thousands of clones, roughly nine tenths of them singletons. This entry comes from a study of T cell responses to AZD1222 COVID-19 vaccine. Notes on the study in general: In all cases, repertoires were sampled only after the peak T cell response.

Germline V gene lookup returns CDR1 LNHDA and CDR2 SQIVND (reference sequence). Trimming left V 3 bases short and J 8 bases short, with 14 bases between. The CDR3 length is 15 residues. This receptor was identified in an adult in good health. The rearrangement joins TRBV19 to TRBJ1-6; no reliable D call. The sample here was peripheral blood, taken on day 0 of AZD1222 vaccination. The CDR3 DNA is TGTGCCAGTAGTATTTTCGACGGAGCGGATTCACCCCTCCACTTT. It encodes CASSIFDGADSPLHF.